This is a list of T cell receptor beta chains from one sample in a study of T cell responses to AZD1222 COVID-19 vaccine. Using immunoSEQ multiplex PCR, the repertoire was profiled, and TCRdb retains in-frame clones only, with some absent. This sample has under 140,000 clones, with roughly 89% found just once. The sample here was peripheral blood, taken 28 days after the second AZD1222 dose. The receptors were gathered from an adult who received the AZD1222 COVID-19 vaccine. CDR3s include the opening cysteine and the closing phenylalanine or tryptophan. D genes are given only for firm matches. The size of a clone is reported for some rows only, either as once, few or many, or as a class for expanded clones.

D	size	V	J	DNA	CDR3
NA	NA	TRBV28	TRBJ2-1	TGTGCCAGCAGTCTGGATGGGCGGGTAAAGCAGTTCTTC	CASSLDGRVKQFF
NA	NA	TRBV28	TRBJ1-4	TGTGCCAGCAGTTTAGGACAGACAACTAATGAAAAACTGTTTTTT	CASSLGQTTNEKLFF
NA	NA	TRBV18	TRBJ1-2	TGTGCCAGCTCACCGCGGGGCGCCTATGGCTACACCTTC	CASSPRGAYGYTF
NA	NA	TRBV7-9	TRBJ1-3	TGTGCCAGCAGCTCGACAGTGATCTCTGGAAACACCATATATTTT	CASSSTVISGNTIYF
NA	NA	TRBV29-1	TRBJ1-2	TGCAGCGTCCGCGGACAGAACTATGGCTACACCTTC	CSVRGQNYGYTF
TRBD1	NA	TRBV5-4	TRBJ1-3	TGTGCCAGCAGCACGCGGACAGGGGCTGGAAACACCATATATTTT	CASSTRTGAGNTIYF
TRBD2	NA	TRBV7-9	TRBJ2-7	TGTGCCAGCAGCCCCTCGGGGGGGGGCTACGAGCAGTACTTC	CASSPSGGGYEQYF
NA	NA	TRBV5-5	TRBJ1-1	TGTGCCAGCAGCTTGCAGGGGAAGAACACTGAAGCTTTCTTT	CASSLQGKNTEAFF
TRBD1	NA	TRBV4-1	TRBJ1-2	TGCGCCAGCAGTCCCACGGGACAGGGTATGCGCTACACCTTC	CASSPTGQGMRYTF
TRBD1	NA	TRBV6-5	TRBJ2-7	TGTGCCAGCAGTTACTGGATGGGACAGGGGATATCCGAGCAGTACTTC	CASSYWMGQGISEQYF
NA	once	TRBV4-1	TRBJ1-1	TGCGCCAGCCGAATACTTGGTAGTGAAGCTTTCTTT	CASRILGSEAFF
NA	few	TRBV12-3/TRBV12-4	TRBJ1-1	TGTGCCAGCAGTTTAGGCCCCTCCACTGAAGCTTTCTTT	CASSLGPSTEAFF
NA	once	TRBV27	TRBJ2-2	TGTGCCAGCAATCGTAAACGAAACACCGGGGAGCTGTTTTTT	CASNRKRNTGELFF
NA	NA	TRBV7-9	TRBJ2-2	TGTGCCAGCAGCTTAATGCGGGCCGGGGAGCTGTTTTTT	CASSLMRAGELFF
NA	NA	TRBV9	TRBJ1-2	TGTGCCAGCACTCGGTCCGGGGGGCAGGAATATGGCTACACCTTC	CASTRSGGQEYGYTF
NA	NA	TRBV5-1	TRBJ1-6	TGCGCCAGCAGCTTCCGGGACACCGGATTATTCCCCCTCCACTTT	CASSFRDTGLFPLHF
TRBD1	NA	TRBV20-1	TRBJ1-1	TGCACCCTCAGGGGGGAGGGTAAGGCTTTCTTT	CTLRGEGKAFF
NA	NA	TRBV11-1	TRBJ2-5	TGTGCCAGCAGCCGGAGGGGGGGCCAAGAGACCCAGTACTTC	CASSRRGGQETQYF
NA	NA	TRBV6-5	TRBJ1-3	TGTGCCACCGACTCGAGCTCTGGAAACACCATATATTTT	CATDSSSGNTIYF
NA	NA	TRBV6-4	TRBJ1-2	TGTGCCAGCAGTGACGGCGGGGCTACCTCCTACACCTTC	CASSDGGATSYTF
NA	NA	TRBV28	TRBJ1-5	TGTGCCAGCAGACTAGGGGGTACAGGCAATCAGCCCCAGCATTTT	CASRLGGTGNQPQHF
NA	NA	TRBV6-5	TRBJ2-5	TGTGCCAGCAGCCAAAGCGGAAGCCAAGAGACCCAGTACTTC	CASSQSGSQETQYF
NA	NA	TRBV10-3	TRBJ2-7	TGTGCCATCAGTGGACAGGGAGGAGCCTACGAGCAGTACTTC	CAISGQGGAYEQYF
TRBD1	NA	TRBV3-1/TRBV3-2	TRBJ2-5	TGTGCCAGCAGCCCGGGACAGGGATTCCAAGAGACCCAGTACTTC	CASSPGQGFQETQYF
NA	NA	TRBV16	TRBJ1-1	TGTGCCAGCAGCCAATCGTTTAGGGGGAACACTGAAGCTTTCTTT	CASSQSFRGNTEAFF
NA	NA	TRBV5-6	TRBJ1-2	TGTGCCAGCAGCTTGGGCAGGGAAGTCTATGGCTACACCTTC	CASSLGREVYGYTF
TRBD1	NA	TRBV19	TRBJ1-4	TGTGCCAGTACCCCACTTACAGGGGGGAATCGGCTGTTTTTT	CASTPLTGGNRLFF
NA	NA	TRBV5-1	TRBJ2-2	TGCGCCAGCAGCTTGGGGCAGAACACCGGGGAGCTGTTTTTT	CASSLGQNTGELFF
TRBD1	few	TRBV6-1	TRBJ1-2	TGTGCCAGCAGTGAACCCGCCCAGGGGGCGATTTCGTCTGGCTACACCTTC	CASSEPAQGAISSGYTF
TRBD1	NA	TRBV7-9	TRBJ1-3	TGTGCCAGCAGCTGGGGCGGCGACAGGGGTATCGGAAACACCATATATTTT	CASSWGGDRGIGNTIYF
NA	NA	TRBV2	TRBJ2-2	TGTGCCAGCAGTGAAAGTGTAGGGGCTACCGGGGAGCTGTTTTTT	CASSESVGATGELFF
TRBD1	NA	TRBV6-5	TRBJ1-2	TGTGCCAGCACCCTTACAGGGGCTGGCTACACCTTC	CASTLTGAGYTF
NA	NA	TRBV7-9	TRBJ1-5	TGTGCCAGCAGCTCCGGTGTTCAGCCCCAGCATTTT	CASSSGVQPQHF
NA	NA	TRBV9	TRBJ1-2	TGTGCCAGCAACGCCGGGACCTATGGCTACACCTTC	CASNAGTYGYTF
NA	NA	TRBV7-9	TRBJ2-6	TGTGCCAGCAGCTTAGGTGGGGCCAACGTCCTGACTTTC	CASSLGGANVLTF
NA	few	TRBV7-9	TRBJ1-2	TGTGCCAGCACCCGCGGTGTGGGCGCCGGGGGCTACACCTTC	CASTRGVGAGGYTF
NA	NA	TRBV21-1	TRBJ2-1	TGTGCCAGCCGTCCCCGGACTAGCGGGAGTGAGAATGAGCAGTTCTTC	CASRPRTSGSENEQFF
NA	NA	TRBV4-1	TRBJ1-6	TGCGCCAGCAGCCAATGGGGTGGCAATTCACCCCTCCACTTT	CASSQWGGNSPLHF
NA	once	TRBV6-5	TRBJ1-1	TGTGCCAGCGCCAAGGTCATGAACACTGAAGCTTTCTTT	CASAKVMNTEAFF
TRBD1	NA	TRBV7-8	TRBJ1-2	TGTGCCAGCAGCCCAGGACAGGCAGGCTACACCTTC	CASSPGQAGYTF
NA	few	TRBV28	TRBJ1-2	TGTGCCAGCAGTTTAGGCGGGGGAATATTAGGGTATGGCTACACCTTC	CASSLGGGILGYGYTF
NA	NA	TRBV18	TRBJ2-3	TGTGCCAGCTCACTCCTACTACAGGGAACAGATACGCAGTATTTT	CASSLLLQGTDTQYF
NA	NA	TRBV19	TRBJ2-3	TGTGCCAGTGGTTGGCAGGGGACAGATACGCAGTATTTT	CASGWQGTDTQYF
TRBD1	NA	TRBV4-1	TRBJ2-7	TGCGCCAGCAGCTCCGGAGACAGGGCCCCCTCCTACGAGCAGTACTTC	CASSSGDRAPSYEQYF
TRBD1	NA	TRBV28	TRBJ1-2	TGTGCCAGCAGTTTATTCCAAGGACAGGATAACTATGGCTACACCTTC	CASSLFQGQDNYGYTF